Described below is a single T cell receptor (beta chain) sequence and its context. The antigen it recognizes is unknown. Base qualities are not recorded, but no much larger clone differs from it by a single base. This record comes from a study of technical replicates of blood from a handful of donors (dated 2017 in TCRdb). The germline V gene specifies SGHTA as CDR1 and FQGNSA as CDR2. There are 14 amino acids in the CDR3, from cysteine to phenylalanine inclusive. The entry retains the CDR3 DNA only, 42 bases that are in frame from base 1. V is pruned by 5 bases and J by 5 bases, leaving 4 bases of the junction without a gene match. Library construction relied on the immunoSEQ multiplex PCR assay. TCRdb's version of the immuneACCESS table is confined to in-frame rearrangements and falls short of the full clone set. An unresolved V gene accounts for under half of the shortfall where checked; the remainder is of unknown origin. The sample profile shows about 97,000 clones; about 95% of them were found once. Of the sample, less than 0.35% is held by the ten largest clones.

This chain joins TRBV7-2 to TRBJ2-7; TRBD1 fits 12 bases in the junction. This receptor was identified in a human donor in good health. Sample: T cells isolated from PBMCs. CDR3 region: CASSRDRGPNEQYF. The DNA reads TGTGCCAGCAGCCGGGACAGGGGGCCGAACGAGCAGTACTTC.